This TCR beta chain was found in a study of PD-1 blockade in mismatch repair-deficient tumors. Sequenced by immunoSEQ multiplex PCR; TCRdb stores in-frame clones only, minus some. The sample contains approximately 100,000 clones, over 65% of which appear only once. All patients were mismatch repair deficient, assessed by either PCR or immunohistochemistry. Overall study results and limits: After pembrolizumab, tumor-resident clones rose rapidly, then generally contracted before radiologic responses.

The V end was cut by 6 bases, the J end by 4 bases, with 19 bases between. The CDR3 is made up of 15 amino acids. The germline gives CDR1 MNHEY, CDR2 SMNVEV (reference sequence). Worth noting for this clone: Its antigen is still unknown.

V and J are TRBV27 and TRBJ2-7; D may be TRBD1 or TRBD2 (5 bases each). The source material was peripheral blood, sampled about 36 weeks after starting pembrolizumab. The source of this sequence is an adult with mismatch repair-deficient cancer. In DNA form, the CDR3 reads TGTGCCAGCAGCCTCTTTTCGGGGACCAATTACGAGCAGTACTTC. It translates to CASSLFSGTNYEQYF.